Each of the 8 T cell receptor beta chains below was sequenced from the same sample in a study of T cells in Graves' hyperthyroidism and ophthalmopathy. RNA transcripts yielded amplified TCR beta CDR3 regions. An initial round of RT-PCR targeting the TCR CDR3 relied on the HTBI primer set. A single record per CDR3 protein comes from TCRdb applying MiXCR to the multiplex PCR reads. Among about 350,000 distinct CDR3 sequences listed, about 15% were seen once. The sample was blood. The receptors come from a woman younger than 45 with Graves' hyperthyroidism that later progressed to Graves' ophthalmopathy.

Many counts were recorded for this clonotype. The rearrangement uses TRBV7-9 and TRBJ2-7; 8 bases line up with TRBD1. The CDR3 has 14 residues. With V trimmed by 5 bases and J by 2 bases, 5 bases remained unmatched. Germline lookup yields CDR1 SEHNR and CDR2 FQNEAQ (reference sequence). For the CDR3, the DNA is TGTGCCAGCAGCGGGGAGGACAGGGCCTACGAGCAGTACTTC. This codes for CASSGEDRAYEQYF.

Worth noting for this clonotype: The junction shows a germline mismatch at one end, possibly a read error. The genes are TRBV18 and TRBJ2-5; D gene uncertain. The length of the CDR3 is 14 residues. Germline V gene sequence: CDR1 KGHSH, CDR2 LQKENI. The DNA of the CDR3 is TGTGCCAGGTCACTTAGGGTTGCGGATGAGACCCAGTACTTC. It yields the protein CARSLRVADETQYF.

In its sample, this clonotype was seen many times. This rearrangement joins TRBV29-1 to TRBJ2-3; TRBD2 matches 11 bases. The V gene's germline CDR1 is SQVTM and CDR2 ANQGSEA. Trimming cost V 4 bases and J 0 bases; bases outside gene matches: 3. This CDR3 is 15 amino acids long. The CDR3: CSVVSSGGSTDTQYF. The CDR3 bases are TGCAGCGTTGTCTCTAGCGGGGGGAGCACAGATACGCAGTATTTT.

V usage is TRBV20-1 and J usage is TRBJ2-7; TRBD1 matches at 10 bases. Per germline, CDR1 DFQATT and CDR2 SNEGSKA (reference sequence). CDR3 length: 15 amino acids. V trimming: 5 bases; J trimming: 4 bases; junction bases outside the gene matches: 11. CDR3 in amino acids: CSAADTGTGDYEQYF. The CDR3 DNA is TGCAGTGCTGCCGACACCGGGACAGGGGATTACGAGCAGTACTTC.

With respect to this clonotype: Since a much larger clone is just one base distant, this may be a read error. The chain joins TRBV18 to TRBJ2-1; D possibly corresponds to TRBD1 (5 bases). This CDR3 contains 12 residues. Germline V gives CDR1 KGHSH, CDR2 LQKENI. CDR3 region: CANSGPAQEQFF. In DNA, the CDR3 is TGTGCCAACTCAGGGCCGGCCCAGGAGCAGTTCTTC.

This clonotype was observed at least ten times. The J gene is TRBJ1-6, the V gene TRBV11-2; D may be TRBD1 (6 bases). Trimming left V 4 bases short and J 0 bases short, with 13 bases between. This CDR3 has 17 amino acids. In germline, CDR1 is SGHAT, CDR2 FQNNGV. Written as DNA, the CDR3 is TGTGCCAGCAGCTCCCGGGGGGCGAGCTCCTATAATTCACCCCTCCACTTT. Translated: CASSSRGASSYNSPLHF. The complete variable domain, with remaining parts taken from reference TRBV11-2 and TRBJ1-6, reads EAGVAQSPRYKIIEKRQSVAFWCNPISGHATLYWYQQILGQGPKLLIQFQNNGVVDDSQLPKDRFSAERLKGVDSTLKIQPAKLEDSAVYLCASSSRGASSYNSPLHFGNGTRLTVT.

CDR3 in DNA: TGTGCCAGCAGCCTGCTTCTGGGGGAAAAGTACTTC. It encodes CASSLLLGEKYF. The V call is TRBV7-2, the J call TRBJ2-4; D is perhaps TRBD1 or TRBD2 (5 bases each). Germline CDR1 is SGHTA and CDR2 is FQGNSA. The CDR3 runs 12 residues. Trimming removed 5 bases at V and 14 bases at J, with 16 bases between.

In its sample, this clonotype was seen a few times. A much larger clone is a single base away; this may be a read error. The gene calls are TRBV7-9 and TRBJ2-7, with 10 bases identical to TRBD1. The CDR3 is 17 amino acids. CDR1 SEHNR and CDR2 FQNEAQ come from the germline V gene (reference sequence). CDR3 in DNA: TGTGCCAGCAGCTTCTCAAGCCGGGACAGGGGTCCCTACGAGCGGTACTTC. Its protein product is CASSFSSRDRGPYERYF.